The 20 T cell receptor beta chains below were found in one sample sequenced in a study of blood T cell repertoires in COVID-19. Sequencing used immunoSEQ multiplex PCR; TCRdb keeps in-frame clones, though not all of them. In the table there are around 26,000 clones, 87% of which are singletons. The sequencing sample was made of peripheral blood. The receptors shown here come from a human donor in a cohort sampled during active COVID-19.

The chain uses TRBV28 and TRBJ2-2; TRBD1 might be the D (5 bases). CDR1 and CDR2 from the germline V gene are MDHEN and SYDVKM. This CDR3 contains 15 residues. V lost 0 bases and J lost 0, with 5 bases in between. As DNA, the CDR3 is TGTGCCAGCAGTTTATGGGGGCCGAACACCGGGGAGCTGTTTTTT. Encoded protein: CASSLWGPNTGELFF.

The gene calls are TRBV7-8 and TRBJ1-2; no clear D. The CDR3 has 12 amino acids. CDR1 is SGHVS and CDR2 is FQNEAQ in the germline V gene. V was cut by 3 bases and J by 5 bases, with 7 bases left in between. For the CDR3, the DNA is TGTGCCAGCAGCTTGGGCGCTTATGGCTACACCTTC. This sequence encodes CASSLGAYGYTF.

This clone was seen a single time. The chain joins TRBV3-1 (or the pseudogene TRBV3-2) to TRBJ1-3, with 10 bases aligning to TRBD1. CDR3 length: 18 residues. V was pared by 7 bases and J by 4 bases, with 16 bases of the junction left unmatched. Per germline, CDR1 LGHDT and CDR2 YNNKEL (reference sequence). Here the CDR3 DNA reads TGTGCCAGCACCCCGGGACAGGGGAAGTCCATTCTAGGAAACACCATATATTTT. Translated, it gives CASTPGQGKSILGNTIYF.

The table lists this clone with a few counts. This chain uses TRBV11-2 with TRBJ1-1, with 9 bases aligning to TRBD1. V gave up 6 bases and J gave up 4 bases; unmatched junction bases: 9. The V gene's germline CDR1 is SGHAT and CDR2 FQNNGV. This CDR3 contains 15 residues. CDR3 sequence (DNA): TGTGCCAGCAGATCCGTCCCGACAGGGGGCACTGAAGCTTTCTTT. Translated: CASRSVPTGGTEAFF.

The rearrangement links TRBV6-5 to TRBJ2-7; 9 bases match TRBD1. In germline, CDR1 is MNHEY, CDR2 SVGAGI. V trimming: 2 bases; J trimming: 4 bases; junction bases outside the gene matches: 6. The CDR3 totals 15 residues. CDR3 DNA: TGTGCCAGCAGTTACAGGGACAGGGTTACGTACGAGCAGTACTTC. This codes for CASSYRDRVTYEQYF.

This rearrangement joins TRBV6-5 to TRBJ2-1; 10 positions match TRBD2. Losses at the gene ends were 4 bases for V and 3 bases for J; bases not matched to a gene: 6. Germline CDR1 is MNHEY and CDR2 is SVGAGI. The CDR3 totals 16 residues. CDR3 bases: TGTGCCAGCAGTTTTCCTAGCGGGAGTAACTACAATGAGCAGTTCTTC. Amino acids: CASSFPSGSNYNEQFF.

This chain connects TRBV6-5 to TRBJ2-3, with D possibly being TRBD1 (7 bases). The CDR3 consists of 14 residues. Per the germline V gene, CDR1 is MNHEY and CDR2 is SVGAGI. The V end was cut by 8 bases, the J end by 2 bases, with 14 bases between. The CDR3 here is CASSQGEVTDTQYF. The CDR3 bases are TGTGCCAGCTCCCAGGGGGAGGTCACAGATACGCAGTATTTT.

The rearrangement joins TRBV5-1 to TRBJ2-7, with TRBD1 matching over 12 bases. CDR1 is SGHRS and CDR2 is YFSETQ in the germline V gene. The junction had 4 bases not matched to a gene; V was cut back by 4 bases and J by 5 bases. This CDR3 has 14 amino acids. CDR3 amino acids: CASSPGTGGDEQYF. The DNA for the CDR3 is TGCGCCAGCAGCCCCGGGACAGGGGGCGACGAGCAGTACTTC.

This chain uses TRBV9 with TRBJ1-5, with D possibly TRBD1 on 5 matching bases. The CDR3 totals 14 residues. V lost 7 bases to trimming and J lost 2 bases, with 13 bases between them. From germline, CDR1 is SGDLS and CDR2 YYNGEE. In DNA form, the CDR3 reads TGTGCCAGCGGTGCAGGGATGCGCAATCAGCCCCAGCATTTT. It codes for CASGAGMRNQPQHF.

V and J are TRBV4-2 and TRBJ2-7, with 8 positions matching TRBD2. Per the germline V gene, CDR1 is LGHNA and CDR2 is YNFKEQ. This CDR3 comprises 14 residues. Trimming removed 4 bases from V and 6 bases from J; junction bases left unmatched: 8. In nucleotides, the CDR3 is TGTGCCAGCAGCCCGAGGACTAGCTCTGTCGAGCAGTACTTC. Translating gives CASSPRTSSVEQYF.

The rearrangement joins TRBV2 to TRBJ1-4; TRBD1 matches at 7 bases. CDR1 and CDR2 from the germline V gene are SNHLY and FYNNEI. The CDR3 spans 16 residues. J gave up 8 bases and V 4 bases, and 13 bases lay outside the gene matches. CDR3 nucleotide sequence: TGTGCCAGCAGTGGGGGGCCCGCAGGGGGGCGAGAAAAACTGTTTTTT. Amino acid sequence: CASSGGPAGGREKLFF.

The rearrangement links TRBV25-1 to TRBJ1-2, with D possibly matching TRBD1 (5 bases). Germline V lookup: CDR1 MGHDK, CDR2 SYGVNS. The ends were cut back, 10 bases at V and 3 bases at J, with 12 bases in the middle. This CDR3 has 12 amino acids. The CDR3 DNA reads as TGTGCCACGGCTCGGGGGGACTATGGCTACACCTTC. Its protein is CATARGDYGYTF.

V is TRBV7-6 and J is TRBJ2-7; D may be TRBD2 (5 bases). Germline values: CDR1 SGHVS, CDR2 FNYEAQ. This CDR3 has 14 amino acids. V lost 1 base and J lost 5, with 12 bases in between. The CDR3 here is CASSLVDRENEQYF. The CDR3, as DNA: TGTGCCAGCAGCTTAGTAGATAGGGAGAACGAGCAGTACTTC.

The chain uses TRBV12-3 or TRBV12-4 and TRBJ1-2, with D unresolved. V lost 2 bases and J lost 9, with 13 bases in between. CDR3 length: 13 amino acids. The CDR3 protein is CASSLNREGSYTF. CDR3 nucleotide sequence: TGTGCCAGCAGTTTAAACCGGGAAGGTAGCTACACCTTC.

This sequence joins TRBV21-1 and TRBJ2-1; the table gives TRBD2 as D, unverified against the DNA. TRBV21-1 counts as a pseudogene. This CDR3 spans 17 amino acids. The CDR3 here is CASSKARPSGHYNEQFF. In DNA, the CDR3 is TGTGCCAGCAGCAAAGCGAGGCCTAGCGGCCATTACAATGAGCAGTTCTTC.

The chain combines TRBV11-3 with TRBJ2-5; 12 bases are shared with TRBD2. After removal of 3 bases from V and 1 base from J, the junction contained 3 bases not matched to a gene. The length of the CDR3 is 16 residues. CDR1 is SGHNT and CDR2 is YENEEA in the germline V gene. The chain's CDR3 is CASSLRLAGVQETQYF. The CDR3 region has the DNA TGTGCCAGCAGCTTGAGACTAGCGGGGGTCCAAGAGACCCAGTACTTC.

The chain recombines TRBV5-8 with TRBJ2-7, with D possibly TRBD1 on 6 matching bases. V dropped 4 bases and J dropped 3 bases, with 11 bases sitting between them. CDR1 is SGHTS and CDR2 is YDEGEE in the germline V gene. The CDR3 loop spans 13 amino acids. This CDR3 is CASSPHRDYEQYF. The CDR3 nucleotides read TGTGCCAGCAGCCCCCACAGGGACTACGAGCAGTACTTC. Full variable domain (outside the CDR3, taken from reference TRBV5-8 and TRBJ2-7): EAGVTQSPTHLIKTRGQQATLRCSPISGHTSVYWYQQALGLGLQFLLWYDEGEERNRGNFPPRFSGRQFPNYSSELNVNALELEDSALYLCASSPHRDYEQYFGPGTRLTVT.

The chain couples TRBV5-1 to TRBJ2-2; maybe TRBD2 (5 bases). V lost 3 bases and J lost 4, with 19 bases in between. The germline V gene encodes CDR1 SGHRS and CDR2 YFSETQ. The CDR3 is 17 residues long. Written as DNA, the CDR3 is TGCGCCAGCAGCTCACGGACGGAGATTGCGGGCACCGGGGAGCTGTTTTTT. This translates into CASSSRTEIAGTGELFF.

This rearrangement joins TRBV4-2 to TRBJ2-7, with 7 bases aligning to TRBD1. The germline V gene encodes CDR1 LGHNA and CDR2 YNFKEQ. Unmatched junction bases numbered 8, after V lost 3 bases and J lost 3 bases. The CDR3 consists of 15 residues. The CDR3 region has the DNA TGTGCCAGCAGCCAGGCTAGGGACAGTAACTACGAGCAGTACTTC. This encodes CASSQARDSNYEQYF.

This clone was seen once. This chain uses TRBV27 with TRBJ1-5, with a weak D call TRBD1 (5 bases). The CDR3 is 12 amino acids. V was pared by 1 base and J by 13 bases, with 11 bases between. Per germline, CDR1 MNHEY and CDR2 SMNVEV (reference sequence). CDR3 in amino acids: CASSLLGAPQHF. CDR3 nucleotide sequence: TGTGCCAGCAGTTTATTAGGGGCACCGCAGCATTTT.